The subject of this entry is one T cell receptor (beta chain). The sample originates from a study of blood T cell repertoires in COVID-19. The V gene's germline CDR1 is SGHRS and CDR2 YFSETQ. CDR3 length equals 19 residues. V shed 2 bases and J 3 bases; nucleotides not matched to a gene: 18. Methods used by the authors: The assay estimated nucleated cells by amplifying reference gene primers. Method: immunoSEQ multiplex PCR; TCRdb's copy keeps in-frame clones and lacks some. The DNA was the basis for D and trimming; V, J and clone size are from that table. The table shows a few hundred thousand clones, with around 89% occurring only once.

Sequencing used peripheral blood. This sequence joins TRBV5-1 and TRBJ2-3, with 7 nucleotides matching TRBD2. The sequence derives from a woman aged 45-59 years with COVID-19, enrolled during active disease. The CDR3 nucleotides read TGCGCCAGCAGCTTTCATCGGACCTTCTGGCGGGAGACGACAGATACGCAGTATTTT. Protein sequence: CASSFHRTFWRETTDTQYF. The full variable domain, in which reference TRBV5-1 and TRBJ2-3 provide the parts outside the CDR3, is KAGVTQTPRYLIKTRGQQVTLSCSPISGHRSVSWYQQTPGQGLQFLFEYFSETQRNKGNFPGRFSGRQFSNSRSEMNVSTLELGDSALYLCASSFHRTFWRETTDTQYFGPGTRLTVL.